The source of this T cell receptor beta chain is a study of identical twins. Study-level results: Weaker excess twin sharing was observed in beta out-of-frame sequences. There were fewer insertions in abundant cord blood beta clonotypes, but memory repertoires showed no such pattern.

Losses at the gene ends were 4 bases for V and 3 bases for J; bases not matched to a gene: 3. CDR1 and CDR2 (germline): SQVTM, ANQGSEA. This CDR3 comprises 12 residues. TCRdb redid the calling of the 5' RACE reads with MiXCR, one entry per CDR3 protein. The sample lists some 570,000 distinct CDR3 sequences; about a fifth were seen once. Worth noting for this clonotype: Its specificity is not known.

This sample also belongs to another study, concerning yellow fever vaccine responses in identical twins.

This TCR came from a woman between 18 and 30 years old in good health. The J gene is TRBJ2-7, the V gene TRBV29-1; 7 nucleotides agree with TRBD1. Sequenced sample: CD4+ T cells sorted from blood. The DNA for the CDR3 is TGCAGCGTTGTGGGACAGCTCTACGAGCAGTACTTC. It translates to CSVVGQLYEQYF.